The entry below describes one T cell receptor beta chain. Construction of the TCRbeta library involved unique molecular identifiers. Using its own MiXCR run on the PCR reads, TCRdb lists one record per CDR3 protein. The sample holds about 610,000 distinct CDR3 sequences; 10% to 13% are singletons and the top ten take approximately 4.1%. The CDR3 extends over 15 amino acids. The V gene's germline CDR1 is DFQATT and CDR2 SNEGSKA (reference sequence). V gave up 3 bases and J gave up 6 bases; unmatched junction bases: 12. This sample was included in a study of T-cell reconstitution after alpha-beta-depleted transplantation in children.

The rearrangement uses TRBV20-1 and TRBJ1-1; 8 nucleotides agree with TRBD1. This TCR derives from a human donor who donated a stem cell graft to a child with acute myeloid leukemia. Sequencing used PBMCs from the stem cell graft donor, obtained from the stem cell graft. This CDR3 is CSASFGQGSPAEAFF. CDR3 DNA: TGCAGTGCTAGTTTTGGACAGGGAAGTCCGGCTGAAGCTTTCTTT.